What follows are 25 T cell receptor beta chains derived from one specimen sequenced in a study of breast tumors, draining lymph nodes, adjacent tissues. Samples came from axillary lymph nodes draining the breast cancer. TCRdb independently ran MiXCR on the multiplex PCR reads; one entry per CDR3 protein. The table shows 70,000 to 95,000 distinct CDR3 sequences, with roughly 19% occurring only once. Sequencing was done on a sample of axillary lymph node tissue. The receptor set was obtained from a female donor with breast cancer. Some clones in this sample may be carry-over from other donors' samples.

This clonotype was counted only a few times. The chain uses TRBV7-8 and TRBJ2-4, with D possibly TRBD1 on 6 matching bases. The V and J ends lost 5 bases and 6 bases respectively, with 23 bases between them. The CDR3 length is 17 residues. CDR1 and CDR2 from the germline V gene are SGHVS and FQNEAQ. The CDR3 is CASSTPGQGLGRNIQYF. The CDR3, as DNA: TGTGCCAGCAGCACTCCGGGGCAGGGGTTGGGCAGAAACATTCAGTACTTC.

This clonotype showed up many times. The V gene is TRBV27, the J gene TRBJ1-2, with no clear D. Germline-derived CDR1 and CDR2 are MNHEY and SMNVEV (reference sequence). The V gene lost 8 bases and the J gene lost 5 bases, with 9 bases spanning the gap. The CDR3 runs to 11 residues. The CDR3 here is CASGQGYGYTF. The CDR3 DNA is TGTGCCAGCGGCCAAGGATATGGCTACACCTTC.

This clonotype was picked up one time. A read error is likely, as this CDR3 ends without the conserved phenylalanine or tryptophan. J is TRBJ1-2 and V is TRBV30; 8 bases are a match to TRBD1. V lost 4 bases and J lost 6; bases outside the gene matches: 13. The CDR3 totals 15 residues. Germline CDR1 reads GTSNPN; CDR2 reads SVGIG (reference sequence). The CDR3 is CAWTTRGLRRHGYTL. The DNA of the CDR3 is TGTGCCTGGACGACCAGGGGGCTGCGCCGACATGGCTACACCCTC.

The chain links TRBV6-1 to TRBJ2-3; D is perhaps TRBD2 (6 bases). Germline V gene lookup returns CDR1 MNHNS and CDR2 SASEGT. This CDR3 has 15 amino acids. V lost 3 bases to trimming and J lost 1 base, with 11 bases between them. CDR3 sequence: CASSDWGVGTDTQYF. The CDR3 DNA follows: TGTGCCAGCAGTGATTGGGGGGTAGGCACAGATACGCAGTATTTT.

This clonotype was counted ten times or more. This chain uses TRBV20-1 with TRBJ2-6, with D possibly TRBD2 on 7 matching bases. Trimming removed 0 bases from V and 3 bases from J, with 9 bases in between. Germline V CDR1 and CDR2: DFQATT, SNEGSKA (reference sequence). This CDR3 spans 15 amino acids. For the CDR3, the DNA is TGCAGTGCTAGAGAAGGGGGGGGTGGGGCCAACGTCCTGACTTTC. Translating it yields CSAREGGGGANVLTF.

This clonotype showed up just a few times. Likely a read error: the CDR3 ends without its conserved phenylalanine or tryptophan. The rearrangement joins TRBV11-1 to TRBJ2-1, with no clear D. V dropped 4 bases and J dropped 7 bases, with 17 bases sitting between them. The CDR3 is made up of 15 amino acids. Germline loops: CDR1 SGHAT, CDR2 FQDESV (reference sequence). The CDR3 is CASSSPGPQSNEQFL. In DNA form, the CDR3 reads TGTGCCAGCAGCTCCCCGGGTCCCCAATCTAATGAGCAGTTCCTC.

In its sample, this clonotype was seen many times. This chain connects TRBV30 to TRBJ2-7, with D possibly TRBD1 on 6 matching bases. There are 13 residues in the CDR3. The V and J ends lost 0 bases and 6 bases respectively, with 12 bases between them. Germline CDR1 and CDR2: GTSNPN and SVGIG (reference sequence). The CDR3 loop reads CAWSVGGPGEQYF. The CDR3 nucleotides are TGTGCCTGGAGTGTAGGGGGACCCGGCGAGCAGTACTTC.

This clonotype appeared many times. The rearrangement joins TRBV20-1 to TRBJ2-1; 7 bases line up with TRBD2. With 5 bases clipped from V and 4 bases from J, the junction kept 5 bases outside the gene matches. Germline V gene lookup returns CDR1 DFQATT and CDR2 SNEGSKA (reference sequence). This CDR3 is built from 13 residues. The DNA for the CDR3 is TGCAGTGCTGGGTTGCGGGGGTACAATGAGCAGTTCTTC. Its protein is CSAGLRGYNEQFF.

This clonotype was recorded a few times. The rearrangement joins TRBV5-1 to TRBJ1-5; weak D call: TRBD1 (5 bases). CDR3 size: 15 residues. The germline V gene encodes CDR1 SGHRS and CDR2 YFSETQ. Trimming pared 1 base from V and 5 bases from J, leaving 13 bases between. CDR3 DNA: TGCGCCAGCAGCTTGAATGTGGGGGGTGATCAGCCCCAGCATTTT. This encodes CASSLNVGGDQPQHF.

There are many counts of this clonotype. The chain joins TRBV20-1 to TRBJ2-7; D may be TRBD1 (6 bases). CDR1 is DFQATT, CDR2 SNEGSKA, per germline (reference sequence). This CDR3 region has 11 residues. V was cut by 1 base and J by 6 bases, with 7 bases left in between. The CDR3 DNA follows: TGCAGTGCTAGAGGAGGGGGCGAGCAGTACTTC. This encodes CSARGGGEQYF.

There are many counts of this clonotype. The chain joins TRBV20-1 to TRBJ1-6, with D unclear. This CDR3 is built from 15 residues. V dropped 5 bases and J dropped 0 bases, with 11 bases sitting between them. CDR1 and CDR2 (germline): DFQATT, SNEGSKA (reference sequence). Here the CDR3 DNA reads TGCAGTGCTTCGGATGGGAGCTCCTATAATTCACCCCTCCACTTT. Its translation: CSASDGSSYNSPLHF.

This clonotype was observed many times. This chain connects TRBV7-8 to TRBJ2-7, with 8 nucleotides matching TRBD2. CDR3 size: 17 residues. Trimming at V came to 2 bases and at J to 7 bases, leaving 16 bases not matched to a gene. CDR1 and CDR2 (germline): SGHVS, FQNEAQ. CDR3 DNA sequence: TGTGCCAGCAGCTTACCCATGCGACTAGCGAGACGGGGAGAGCAGTACTTC. This encodes CASSLPMRLARRGEQYF.

The V gene is TRBV28, the J gene TRBJ2-1, with 10 positions matching TRBD2. The CDR3 consists of 13 residues. Germline V lookup: CDR1 MDHEN, CDR2 SYDVKM. After removal of 8 bases from V and 10 bases from J, the junction contained 8 bases not matched to a gene. CDR3 protein: CASCASGSLEQFF. The CDR3 nucleotides read TGTGCCAGCTGTGCTAGCGGGAGTCTGGAGCAGTTCTTC. The full variable domain, rest sourced from reference TRBV28 and TRBJ2-1, is DVKVTQSSRYLVKRTGEKVFLECVQDMDHENMFWYRQDPGLGLRLIYFSYDVKMKEKGDIPEGYSVSREKKERFSLILESASTNQTSMYLCASCASGSLEQFFGPGTRLTVL.

The sample holds many counts of this clonotype. The gene calls are TRBV10-3 and TRBJ2-1; 14 bases line up with TRBD2. This CDR3 spans 17 amino acids. Germline CDR1 reads ENHRY; CDR2 reads SYGVKD. Trimming took 2 bases from V and 7 from J; bases not matched to a gene: 7. The CDR3 nucleotides read TGTGCCATCAGTGAGCGTCCCGGGACTAGCGGGAGTAATGAGCAGTTCTTC. It codes for CAISERPGTSGSNEQFF.

Ten or more counts support this clonotype. The gene calls are TRBV19 and TRBJ1-5, with D possibly TRBD1 on 6 matching bases. The CDR3 contains 14 residues. The germline V gene has CDR1 LNHDA and CDR2 SQIVND (reference sequence). Trimming left V 5 bases short and J 7 bases short, with 15 bases between. CDR3 DNA: TGTGCCAGTAGTTCACAGGGTTCCGGGCAGCCCCAGCATTTT. As protein: CASSSQGSGQPQHF.

This clonotype came up many times. The CDR3 protein is CASSESGGFYEQYF. The CDR3 DNA is TGTGCCAGCAGTGAATCGGGCGGATTCTACGAGCAGTACTTC. The rearrangement links TRBV6-1 to TRBJ2-7; no reliable D call. CDR3 length equals 14 residues. Trimming shortened V by 2 bases and J by 3 bases, and 11 bases separated the two germline ends. Per the germline V gene, CDR1 is MNHNS and CDR2 is SASEGT.

To note about this clonotype: A read error may be the cause here, since a much bigger clone is one base away. V usage is TRBV6-5 and J usage is TRBJ2-2, with TRBD1 matching 8 bases. Per the germline V gene, CDR1 is MNHEY and CDR2 is SVGAGI. The CDR3 loop spans 15 amino acids. V dropped 8 bases and J dropped 7; count of bases not matched to a gene: 12. The CDR3 coding sequence is TGTGCCAGCTCCGACCAGGGGGCGCCTAACGGGGAGCTGTTTTTT. It yields the protein CASSDQGAPNGELFF.

A single count supports this clonotype. A read error may produce the germline difference seen at one junction end. V usage is TRBV6-1 and J usage is TRBJ1-2; no clear D. The CDR3 is 16 residues long. The germline CDR1 and CDR2 sequences are MNHNS and SASEGT. CDR3 in amino acids: CAISEGVTPISYGYTF. The CDR3 DNA reads TGCGCCATCAGTGAAGGCGTCACCCCTATCTCCTATGGCTACACCTTC.

This clonotype was recorded at least ten times. This chain joins TRBV2 and TRBJ2-3, with TRBD2 matching over 7 bases. Unmatched junction bases numbered 3, after V lost 6 bases and J lost 0 bases. Per germline, CDR1 SNHLY and CDR2 FYNNEI. This CDR3 comprises 14 residues. CDR3 in amino acids: CASRLAESTDTQYF. The CDR3 coding sequence is TGTGCCAGCAGGCTAGCGGAGAGCACAGATACGCAGTATTTT.

The chain has TRBV28 and TRBJ2-1; 15 nucleotides line up with TRBD2. CDR1 and CDR2 (germline): MDHEN, SYDVKM. The J segment lost 8 bases and the V segment lost 6 bases, leaving 2 bases of the junction unmatched. CDR3 length equals 14 residues. The CDR3 DNA sequence: TGTGCCAGCAGCGGACTAGCGGGAGGGCATGAGCAGTTCTTC. Translation gives CASSGLAGGHEQFF.

Of note for this clonotype: A much more abundant neighbour one base away suggests this may be a read error. The chain recombines TRBV5-1 with TRBJ2-3; 12 nucleotides agree with TRBD2. This CDR3 is 15 amino acids long. Trimming cost V 2 bases and J 5 bases; bases outside gene matches: 3. Germline V gene data show CDR1 as SGHRS and CDR2 as YFSETQ. CDR3 DNA: TGCGCCAGCAGCTTCGGGACTAGCGGGCTAGATACGCAGTATTTT. It codes for CASSFGTSGLDTQYF.

With regard to this clonotype: This may come from a read error, since a much larger clone is one base off. V is TRBV14 and J is TRBJ2-7; D is perhaps TRBD1 (5 bases). CDR3 size: 12 residues. Germline V lookup: CDR1 SGHDN, CDR2 FVKESK. The CDR3 sequence: CASRQVGYGQYF. The CDR3 DNA follows: TGTGCCAGCAGACAGGTCGGCTACGGGCAGTACTTC.

This clonotype appeared many times. V is TRBV5-4 and J is TRBJ2-3; D is possibly TRBD1 or TRBD2 (6 bases each). V lost 4 bases, J lost 4 bases, and 19 bases lay in between. This CDR3 is 16 amino acids long. Germline V gene sequence: CDR1 SGHNT, CDR2 YYREEE (reference sequence). The CDR3: CASSPGAGWGSDTQYF. For the CDR3, the DNA is TGTGCCAGCAGCCCGGGGGCAGGGTGGGGCTCAGATACGCAGTATTTT.

In regard to this clonotype: A much larger clone lies one base from this, so it may be a read error. The chain is built from TRBV6-6 and TRBJ1-3, with a weak D call TRBD1 (5 bases). CDR3 length: 18 residues. V gave up 6 bases and J gave up 0 bases, with 21 bases separating them. Germline V CDR1 and CDR2: MNHNY, SVGAGI (reference sequence). The CDR3 sequence is CASRPLGRQTVSGNTIYF. CDR3 nucleotides: TGTGCCAGCAGGCCACTGGGACGACAGACTGTCTCTGGAAACACCATATATTTT.

This clonotype was counted only a few times. The chain carries TRBV5-4 and TRBJ2-2; either TRBD1 or TRBD2 may fit D (6 bases each). CDR3 length: 16 amino acids. V was cut by 2 bases and J by 4 bases, with 15 bases left in between. The germline V gene has CDR1 SGHNT and CDR2 YYREEE (reference sequence). The CDR3 region has the DNA TGTGCCAGCAGCTTAGAGGGGGGTCCGGCCACCGGGGAGCTGTTTTTT. Translated, it gives CASSLEGGPATGELFF.